This T cell receptor beta chain was obtained from a study of T cell responses to AZD1222 COVID-19 vaccine. General observations from the study: AZD1222 recipients seropositive at baseline numbered only six or seven.

Note on this clone: The antigen is undetermined.

Here immunoSEQ multiplex PCR was the method, and the copy in TCRdb shows in-frame clones only, minus some. Of approximately 140,000 clones in the sample, around 90% are singletons; the top ten hold about 1.5%. CDR1 is SGHTA and CDR2 is FQGTGA in the germline V gene. The trim removed 2 bases at V and 0 bases at J, leaving 3 bases unmatched. This CDR3 region has 18 residues. The specimen was peripheral blood, collected on day 0 of AZD1222 vaccination. The TCR comes from an adult in good health. The gene calls are TRBV7-3 and TRBJ2-2; 13 bases agree with TRBD2. CDR3 nucleotide sequence: TGTGCCAGCAGCTTACAACTAGCGGGAGGGCCGAACACCGGGGAGCTGTTTTTT. Translation: CASSLQLAGGPNTGELFF.